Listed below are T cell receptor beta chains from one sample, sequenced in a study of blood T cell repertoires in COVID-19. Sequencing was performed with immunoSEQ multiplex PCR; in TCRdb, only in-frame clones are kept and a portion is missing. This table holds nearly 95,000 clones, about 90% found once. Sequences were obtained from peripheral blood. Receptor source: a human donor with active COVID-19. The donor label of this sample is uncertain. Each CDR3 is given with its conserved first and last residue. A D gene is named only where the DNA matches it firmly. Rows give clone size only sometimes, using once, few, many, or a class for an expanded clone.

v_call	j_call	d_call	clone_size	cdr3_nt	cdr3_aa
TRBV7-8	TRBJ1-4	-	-	TGTGCCAGCAGCTTTGGAGGCCTCAACGGTGAGGAACTGTTTTTT	CASSFGGLNGEELFF
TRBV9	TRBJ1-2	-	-	TGTGCCAGCAGCGCGAAAAGAGGCCATGGCTACACCTTC	CASSAKRGHGYTF
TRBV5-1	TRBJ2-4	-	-	TGCGCCAGCAGCCCCAGAGGCGGGGACATTCAGTACTTC	CASSPRGGDIQYF
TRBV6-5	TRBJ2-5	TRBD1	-	TGTGCCAGCAGTTACTCACAGGGGGCGATCAAGACCCAGTACTTC	CASSYSQGAIKTQYF
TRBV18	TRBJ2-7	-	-	TGTGCCAGCTCACCCACAGTGAACAGGGCCCACGAGCAGTACTTC	CASSPTVNRAHEQYF
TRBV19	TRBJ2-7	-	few	TGTGCCAGTAGTACAGGAACCTACGAGCAGTACTTC	CASSTGTYEQYF
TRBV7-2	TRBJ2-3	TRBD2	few	TGTGCCAGCAGCTTGGGGGGGGACACAGATACGCAGTATTTT	CASSLGGDTDTQYF
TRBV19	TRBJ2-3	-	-	TGTGCCAGTAGTATACAAGCTAGCACAGATACGCAGTATTTT	CASSIQASTDTQYF
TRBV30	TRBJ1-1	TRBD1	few	TGTGCCTGGAATGGTAACAGGGGCACTGAAGCTTTCTTT	CAWNGNRGTEAFF
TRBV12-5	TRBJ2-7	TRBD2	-	TGTGCTAGTGGTTTGGGACTAGCTAGCTACGAGCAGTACTTC	CASGLGLASYEQYF